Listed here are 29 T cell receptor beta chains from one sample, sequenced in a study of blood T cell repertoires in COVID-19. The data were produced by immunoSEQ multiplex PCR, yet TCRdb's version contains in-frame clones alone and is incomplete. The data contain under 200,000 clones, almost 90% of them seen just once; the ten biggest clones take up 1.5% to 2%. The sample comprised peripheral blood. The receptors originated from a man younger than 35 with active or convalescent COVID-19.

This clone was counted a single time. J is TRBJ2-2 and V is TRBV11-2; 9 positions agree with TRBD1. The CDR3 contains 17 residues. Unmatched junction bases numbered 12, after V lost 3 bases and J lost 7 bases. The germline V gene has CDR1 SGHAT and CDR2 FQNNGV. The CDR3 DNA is TGTGCCAGCAGCTTTGGGCGACAGGGGGGTTTCGACGGGGAGCTGTTTTTT. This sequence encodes CASSFGRQGGFDGELFF.

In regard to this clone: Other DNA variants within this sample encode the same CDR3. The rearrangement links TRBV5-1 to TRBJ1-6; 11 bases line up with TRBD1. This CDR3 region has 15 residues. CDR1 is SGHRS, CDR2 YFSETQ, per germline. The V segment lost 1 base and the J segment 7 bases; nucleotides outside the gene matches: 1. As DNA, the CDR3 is TGCGCCAGCAGCTTGAGGGACAGGGGGAATTCACCCCTCCACTTT. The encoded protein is CASSLRDRGNSPLHF.

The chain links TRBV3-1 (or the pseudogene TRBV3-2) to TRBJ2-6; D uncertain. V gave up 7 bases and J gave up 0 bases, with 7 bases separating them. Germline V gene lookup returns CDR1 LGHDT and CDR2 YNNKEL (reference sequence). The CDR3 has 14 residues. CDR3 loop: CASKTASGANVLTF. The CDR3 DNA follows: TGTGCCAGCAAAACAGCCTCTGGGGCCAACGTCCTGACTTTC.

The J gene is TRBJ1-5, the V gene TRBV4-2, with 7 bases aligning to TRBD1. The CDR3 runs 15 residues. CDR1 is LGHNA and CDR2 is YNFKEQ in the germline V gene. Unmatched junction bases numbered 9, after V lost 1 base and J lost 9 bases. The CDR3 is CASSQVVDRVWPQHF. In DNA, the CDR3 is TGTGCCAGCAGCCAAGTAGTCGACAGGGTCTGGCCCCAGCATTTT.

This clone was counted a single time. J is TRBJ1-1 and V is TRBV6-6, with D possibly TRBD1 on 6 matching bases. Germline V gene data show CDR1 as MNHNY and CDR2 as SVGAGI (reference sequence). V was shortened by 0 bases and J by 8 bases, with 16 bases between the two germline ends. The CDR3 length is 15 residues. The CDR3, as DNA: TGTGCCAGCAGTTACTCGGGGGGGGGCTTTGAGGAAGCTTTCTTT. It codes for CASSYSGGGFEEAFF.

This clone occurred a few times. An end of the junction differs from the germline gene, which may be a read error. The CDR3 sequence: CASSLDGSGEVF. CDR3 DNA: TGCGCCAGCAGCTTGGACGGGTCGGGTGAGGTCTTC. The chain employs TRBV5-1 and TRBJ2-1, with D uncertain. The CDR3 covers 12 residues. The germline V gene encodes CDR1 SGHRS and CDR2 YFSETQ.

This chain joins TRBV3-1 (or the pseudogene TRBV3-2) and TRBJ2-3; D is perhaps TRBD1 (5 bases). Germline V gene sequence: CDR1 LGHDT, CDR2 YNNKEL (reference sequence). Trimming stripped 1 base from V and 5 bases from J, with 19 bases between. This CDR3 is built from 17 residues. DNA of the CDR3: TGTGCCAGCAGCCAAGGGGGCGCTGAGATTTTCGTAGATACGCAGTATTTT. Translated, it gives CASSQGGAEIFVDTQYF.

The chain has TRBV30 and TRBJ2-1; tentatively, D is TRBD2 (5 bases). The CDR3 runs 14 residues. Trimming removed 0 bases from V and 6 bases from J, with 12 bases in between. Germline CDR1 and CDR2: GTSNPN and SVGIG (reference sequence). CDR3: CAWSVSSEGNEQFF. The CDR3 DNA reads TGTGCCTGGAGTGTTTCCTCCGAGGGCAATGAGCAGTTCTTC. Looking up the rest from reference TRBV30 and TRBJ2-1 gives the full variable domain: SQTIHQWPATLVQPVGSPLSLECTVEGTSNPNLYWYRQAAGRGLQLLFYSVGIGQISSEVPQNLSASRPQDRQFILSSKKLLLSDSGFYLCAWSVSSEGNEQFFGPGTRLTVL.

CDR3 in DNA: TGTGCCAGCTCACCGGGACTAGGGGGGAATGAGCAGTTCTTC. As protein: CASSPGLGGNEQFF. V usage is TRBV18 and J usage is TRBJ2-1; 8 bases fit TRBD2. The V segment lost 3 bases and the J segment 7 bases; nucleotides outside the gene matches: 5. CDR3 length equals 14 residues. Germline CDR1 KGHSH, CDR2 LQKENI.

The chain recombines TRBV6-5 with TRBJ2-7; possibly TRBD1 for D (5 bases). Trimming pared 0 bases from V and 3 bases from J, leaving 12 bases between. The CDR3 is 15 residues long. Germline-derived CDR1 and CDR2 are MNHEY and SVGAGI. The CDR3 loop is CASSYSSGQLYEQYF. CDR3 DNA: TGTGCCAGCAGTTACTCGTCTGGACAACTCTACGAGCAGTACTTC.

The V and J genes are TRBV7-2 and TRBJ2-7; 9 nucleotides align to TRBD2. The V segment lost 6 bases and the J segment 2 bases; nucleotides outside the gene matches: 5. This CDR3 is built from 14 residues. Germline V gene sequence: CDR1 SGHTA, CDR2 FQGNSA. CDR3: CASSQTSGPYEQYF. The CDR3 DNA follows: TGTGCCAGCAGTCAGACTAGCGGTCCCTACGAGCAGTACTTC.

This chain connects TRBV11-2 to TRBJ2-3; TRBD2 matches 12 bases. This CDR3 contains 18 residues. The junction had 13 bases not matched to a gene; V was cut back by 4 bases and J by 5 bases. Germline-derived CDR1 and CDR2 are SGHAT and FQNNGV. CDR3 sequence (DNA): TGTGCCAGCAGCTCGAGCCGGCTAGCGGGGGGGTTGGGAGATACGCAGTATTTT. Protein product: CASSSSRLAGGLGDTQYF.

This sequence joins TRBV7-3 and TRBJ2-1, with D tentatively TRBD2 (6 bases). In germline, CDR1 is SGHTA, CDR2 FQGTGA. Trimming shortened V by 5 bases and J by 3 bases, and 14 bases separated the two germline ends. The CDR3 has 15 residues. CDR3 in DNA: TGTGCCAGCAGCCCGGGACTCAAAATCTACAATGAGCAGTTCTTC. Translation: CASSPGLKIYNEQFF.

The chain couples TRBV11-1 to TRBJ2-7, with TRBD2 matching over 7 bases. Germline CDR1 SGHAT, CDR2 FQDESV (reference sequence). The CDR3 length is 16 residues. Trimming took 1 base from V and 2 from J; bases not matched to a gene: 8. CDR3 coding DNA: TGTGCCAGCAGCTTAGGCCCTAGCGGTCAAGCCTACGAGCAGTACTTC. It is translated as CASSLGPSGQAYEQYF.

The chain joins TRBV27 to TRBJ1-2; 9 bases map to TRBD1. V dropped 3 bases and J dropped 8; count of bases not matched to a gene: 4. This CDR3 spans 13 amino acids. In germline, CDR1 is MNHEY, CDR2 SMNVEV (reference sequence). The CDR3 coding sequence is TGTGCCAGCAGTTTCTACAGGGGGCAAGGCTACACCTTC. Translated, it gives CASSFYRGQGYTF.

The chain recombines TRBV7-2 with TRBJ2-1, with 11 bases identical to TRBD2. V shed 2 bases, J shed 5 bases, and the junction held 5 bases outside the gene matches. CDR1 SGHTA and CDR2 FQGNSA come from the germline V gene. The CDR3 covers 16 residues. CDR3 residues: CASSLISGRGDNEQFF. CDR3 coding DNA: TGTGCCAGCAGCTTAATTAGCGGGAGGGGGGACAATGAGCAGTTCTTC.

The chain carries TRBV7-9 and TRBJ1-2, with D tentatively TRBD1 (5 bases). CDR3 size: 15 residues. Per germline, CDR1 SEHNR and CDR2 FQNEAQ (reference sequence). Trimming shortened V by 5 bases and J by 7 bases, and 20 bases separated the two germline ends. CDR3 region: CASSGGTFLVPGYTF. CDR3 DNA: TGTGCCAGCAGCGGAGGGACTTTTCTTGTTCCTGGCTACACCTTC.

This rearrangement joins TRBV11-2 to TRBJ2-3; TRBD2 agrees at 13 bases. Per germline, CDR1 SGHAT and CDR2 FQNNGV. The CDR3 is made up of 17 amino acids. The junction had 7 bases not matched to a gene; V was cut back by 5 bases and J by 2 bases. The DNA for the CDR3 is TGTGCCAGCAGCCCGGGACTAGCGGGACCTGCCACAGATACGCAGTATTTT. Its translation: CASSPGLAGPATDTQYF.

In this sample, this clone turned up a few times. The CDR3 reads CASSYKGNSGANVLTF. The CDR3 bases are TGTGCCAGCAGTTACAAGGGGAACTCTGGGGCCAACGTCCTGACTTTC. The rearrangement uses TRBV6-5 and TRBJ2-6; perhaps TRBD1 as D (5 bases). CDR3 length equals 16 residues. The V gene lost 2 bases and the J gene lost 0 bases, with 8 bases spanning the gap. CDR1 is MNHEY, CDR2 SVGAGI, per germline.

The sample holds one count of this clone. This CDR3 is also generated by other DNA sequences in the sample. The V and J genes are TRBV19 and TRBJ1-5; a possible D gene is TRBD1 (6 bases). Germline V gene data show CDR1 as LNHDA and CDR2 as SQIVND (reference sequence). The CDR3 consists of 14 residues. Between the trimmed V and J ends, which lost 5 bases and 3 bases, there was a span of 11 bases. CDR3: CASSRSGDNQPQHF. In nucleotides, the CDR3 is TGTGCCAGTAGTCGCTCAGGGGACAATCAGCCCCAGCATTTT.

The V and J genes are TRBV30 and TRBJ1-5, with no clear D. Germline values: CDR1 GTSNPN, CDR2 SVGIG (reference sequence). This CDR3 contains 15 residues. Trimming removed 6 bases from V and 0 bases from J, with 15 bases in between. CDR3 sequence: CACPFKENSNQPQHF. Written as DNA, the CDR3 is TGTGCCTGCCCGTTCAAAGAGAATAGCAATCAGCCCCAGCATTTT.

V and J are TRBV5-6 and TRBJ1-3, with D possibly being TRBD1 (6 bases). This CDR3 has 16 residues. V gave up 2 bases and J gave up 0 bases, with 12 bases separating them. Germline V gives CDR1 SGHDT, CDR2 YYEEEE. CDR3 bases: TGTGCCAGCAGCTTATTACAGGGTACCTCTGGAAACACCATATATTTT. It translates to CASSLLQGTSGNTIYF.

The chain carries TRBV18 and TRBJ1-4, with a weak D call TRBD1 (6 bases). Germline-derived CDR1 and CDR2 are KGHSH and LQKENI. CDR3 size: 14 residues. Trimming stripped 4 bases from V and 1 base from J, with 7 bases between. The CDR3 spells CASSQDRTNEKLFF. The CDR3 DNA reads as TGTGCCAGCTCACAGGACAGAACTAATGAAAAACTGTTTTTT.

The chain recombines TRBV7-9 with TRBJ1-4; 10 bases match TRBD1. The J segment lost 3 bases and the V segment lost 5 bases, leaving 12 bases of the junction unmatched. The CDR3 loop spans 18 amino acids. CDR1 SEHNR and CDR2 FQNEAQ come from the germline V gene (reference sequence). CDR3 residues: CASSRPERDRGSNEKLFF. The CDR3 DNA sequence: TGTGCCAGCAGCCGACCCGAGCGGGACAGGGGTTCTAATGAAAAACTGTTTTTT.

The CDR3 nucleotides read TGTGCCAGCAGTGAGGGGAGCGCCTATGATACCGGGGAGCTGTTTTTT. Its protein product is CASSEGSAYDTGELFF. The chain is built from TRBV6-1 and TRBJ2-2; D is perhaps TRBD2 (5 bases). V was clipped by 3 bases and J by 5 bases, with 16 bases between them. The germline CDR1 and CDR2 sequences are MNHNS and SASEGT. The CDR3 is made up of 16 amino acids.

The CDR3, as DNA: TGCGCCAGCAGTGACGTAGCGGGAGAAGGAGACCAAGAGACCCAGTACTTC. It yields the protein CASSDVAGEGDQETQYF. The chain uses TRBV10-1 and TRBJ2-5, with TRBD2 matching over 9 bases. Germline V lookup: CDR1 WNHNN, CDR2 SYGVQD (reference sequence). The CDR3 covers 17 residues. Trimming took 3 bases from V and 0 from J; bases not matched to a gene: 8.

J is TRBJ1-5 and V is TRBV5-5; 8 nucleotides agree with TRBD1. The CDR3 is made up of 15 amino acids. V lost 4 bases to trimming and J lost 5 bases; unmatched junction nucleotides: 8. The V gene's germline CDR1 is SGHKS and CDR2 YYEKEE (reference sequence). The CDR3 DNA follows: TGTGCCAGCAGCCCGTCCGCAGGGGGCTATCAGCCCCAGCATTTT. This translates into CASSPSAGGYQPQHF.

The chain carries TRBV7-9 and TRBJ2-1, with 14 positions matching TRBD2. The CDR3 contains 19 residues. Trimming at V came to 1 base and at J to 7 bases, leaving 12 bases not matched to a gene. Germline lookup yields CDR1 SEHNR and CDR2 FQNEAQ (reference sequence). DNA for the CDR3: TGTGCCAGCAGCTTAGGGGGACTAGCGGGAGCGTTCCCTGGTAATGAGCAGTTCTTC. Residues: CASSLGGLAGAFPGNEQFF.

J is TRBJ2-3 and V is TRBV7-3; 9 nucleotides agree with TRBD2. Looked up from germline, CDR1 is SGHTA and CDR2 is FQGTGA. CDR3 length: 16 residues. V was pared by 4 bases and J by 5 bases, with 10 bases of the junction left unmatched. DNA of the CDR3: TGTGCCAGCAGCTCCCCTTTAGCGGGAGTGGAAGATACGCAGTATTTT. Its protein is CASSSPLAGVEDTQYF.